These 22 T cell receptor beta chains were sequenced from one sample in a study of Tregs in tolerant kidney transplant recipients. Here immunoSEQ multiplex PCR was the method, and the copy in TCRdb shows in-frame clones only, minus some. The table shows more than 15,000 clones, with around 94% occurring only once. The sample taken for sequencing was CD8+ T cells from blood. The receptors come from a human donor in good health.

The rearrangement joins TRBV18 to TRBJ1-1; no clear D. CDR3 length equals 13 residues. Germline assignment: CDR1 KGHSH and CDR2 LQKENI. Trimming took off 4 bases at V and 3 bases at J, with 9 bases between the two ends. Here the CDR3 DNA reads TGTGCCAGCTCACTTTCAGATTACACTGAAGCTTTCTTT. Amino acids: CASSLSDYTEAFF.

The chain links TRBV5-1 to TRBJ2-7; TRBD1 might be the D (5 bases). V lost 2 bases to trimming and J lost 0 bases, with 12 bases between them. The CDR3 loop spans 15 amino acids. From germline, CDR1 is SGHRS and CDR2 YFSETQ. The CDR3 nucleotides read TGCGCCAGCAGCTTATATGGGGCCAACTCCTACGAGCAGTACTTC. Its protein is CASSLYGANSYEQYF.

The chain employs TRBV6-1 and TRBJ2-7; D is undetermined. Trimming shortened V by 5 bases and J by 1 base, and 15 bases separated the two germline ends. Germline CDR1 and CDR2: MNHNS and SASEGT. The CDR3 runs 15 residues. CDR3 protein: CASSPTALGSYEQYF. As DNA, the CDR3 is TGTGCCAGCAGTCCCACTGCCCTGGGGTCCTACGAGCAGTACTTC.

As DNA, the CDR3 is TGTGCCAGCAGCTTAGGACCATGGACAGGGCAGAACACTGAAGCTTTCTTT. It encodes CASSLGPWTGQNTEAFF. This sequence joins TRBV11-3 and TRBJ1-1, with 8 bases that match TRBD1. This CDR3 contains 17 residues. Germline V CDR1 and CDR2: SGHNT, YENEEA. The J segment lost 1 base and the V segment lost 1 base, leaving 8 bases of the junction unmatched.

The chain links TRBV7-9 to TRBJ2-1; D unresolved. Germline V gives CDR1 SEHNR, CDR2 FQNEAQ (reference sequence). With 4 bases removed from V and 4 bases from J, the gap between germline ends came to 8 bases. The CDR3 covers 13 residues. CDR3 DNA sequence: TGTGCCAGCAGCTCCCAGGAATACAATGAGCAGTTCTTC. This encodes CASSSQEYNEQFF.

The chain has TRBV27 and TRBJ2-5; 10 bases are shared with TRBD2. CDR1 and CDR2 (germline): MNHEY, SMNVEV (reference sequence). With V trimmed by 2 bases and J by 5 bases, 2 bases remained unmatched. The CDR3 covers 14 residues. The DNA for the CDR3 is TGTGCCAGCAGTTTAGGGGGACTAGCGGAGACCCAGTACTTC. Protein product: CASSLGGLAETQYF.

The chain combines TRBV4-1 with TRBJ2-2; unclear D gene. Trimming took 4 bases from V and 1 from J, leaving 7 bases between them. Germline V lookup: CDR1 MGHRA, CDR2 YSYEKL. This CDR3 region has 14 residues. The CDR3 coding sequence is TGCGCCAGCAGCCTCCTCATGAACACCGGGGAGCTGTTTTTT. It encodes CASSLLMNTGELFF.

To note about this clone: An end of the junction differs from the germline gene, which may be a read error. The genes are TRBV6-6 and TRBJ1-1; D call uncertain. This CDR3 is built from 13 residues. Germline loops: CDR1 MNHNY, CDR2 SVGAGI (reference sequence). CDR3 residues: CASSYTVNAEAFF. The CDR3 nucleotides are TGTGCCAGCAGTTACACCGTGAACGCTGAAGCTTTCTTT.

CDR3 nucleotide sequence: TGTGCCAGCAGCGGAACAACCTACAATGAGCAGTTCTTC. This sequence encodes CASSGTTYNEQFF. This rearrangement joins TRBV9 to TRBJ2-1, with D unclear. CDR1 SGDLS and CDR2 YYNGEE come from the germline V gene. This CDR3 region has 13 residues. Trimming cost V 3 bases and J 2 bases, with 6 bases left between them.

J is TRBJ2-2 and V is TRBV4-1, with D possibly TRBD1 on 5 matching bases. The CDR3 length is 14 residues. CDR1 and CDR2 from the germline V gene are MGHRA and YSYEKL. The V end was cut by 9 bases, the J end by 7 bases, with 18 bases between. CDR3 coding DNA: TGCGCCAGTACCCGCCTAGGGGTTAACGGGGAGCTGTTTTTT. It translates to CASTRLGVNGELFF.

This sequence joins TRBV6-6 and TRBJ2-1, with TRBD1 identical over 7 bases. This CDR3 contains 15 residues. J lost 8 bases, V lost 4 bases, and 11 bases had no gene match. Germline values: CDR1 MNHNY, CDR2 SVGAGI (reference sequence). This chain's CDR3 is CASSSPDRHLDEQFF. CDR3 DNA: TGTGCCAGCAGTTCACCGGACAGGCACCTAGATGAGCAGTTCTTC.

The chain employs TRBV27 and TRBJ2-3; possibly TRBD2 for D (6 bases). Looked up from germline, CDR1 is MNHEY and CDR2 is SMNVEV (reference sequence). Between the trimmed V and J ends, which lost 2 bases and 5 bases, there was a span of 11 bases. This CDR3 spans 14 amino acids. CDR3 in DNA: TGTGCCAGCAGTTTAAACCGGGGGAAAGATACGCAGTATTTT. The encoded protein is CASSLNRGKDTQYF.

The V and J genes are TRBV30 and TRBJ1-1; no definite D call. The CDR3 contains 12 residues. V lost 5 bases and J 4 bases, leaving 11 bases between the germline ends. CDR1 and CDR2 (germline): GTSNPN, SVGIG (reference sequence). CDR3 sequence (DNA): TGTGCCTGGGGGGTCTTCGGCACTGAAGCTTTCTTT. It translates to CAWGVFGTEAFF.

CDR3 sequence (DNA): TGTGCCAGCAGCACCCCGGGACAGGGTGTTATCGAGCAGTACTTC. Translation: CASSTPGQGVIEQYF. V gene TRBV7-9 combines with J gene TRBJ2-7; 9 nucleotides match TRBD1. The CDR3 totals 15 residues. Germline V lookup: CDR1 SEHNR, CDR2 FQNEAQ (reference sequence). J was trimmed by 6 bases and V by 5 bases; bases with no gene match: 11.

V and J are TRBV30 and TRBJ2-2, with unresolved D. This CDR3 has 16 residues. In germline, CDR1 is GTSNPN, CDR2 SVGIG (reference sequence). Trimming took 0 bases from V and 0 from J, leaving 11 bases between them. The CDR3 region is CAWSVIRVSNTGELFF. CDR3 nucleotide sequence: TGTGCCTGGAGTGTAATTCGGGTTTCGAACACCGGGGAGCTGTTTTTT.

DNA for the CDR3: TGTGCCAGCAGCTTAGGGGCGGAGGGCAGCGAGCAGTACTTC. This gives the protein CASSLGAEGSEQYF. The chain is built from TRBV7-6 and TRBJ2-7, with D possibly being TRBD2 (6 bases). CDR1 and CDR2 (germline): SGHVS, FNYEAQ. CDR3 length: 14 amino acids. The V end was cut by 1 base, the J end by 6 bases, with 13 bases between.

CDR3: CASSPWTNTNSPLHF. CDR3 sequence (DNA): TGTGCCAGCAGTCCCTGGACAAATACTAATTCACCCCTCCACTTT. The chain uses TRBV27 and TRBJ1-6; D is perhaps TRBD1 (5 bases). V gave up 5 bases and J gave up 6 bases, with 14 bases separating them. CDR3 length: 15 residues. Germline loops: CDR1 MNHEY, CDR2 SMNVEV (reference sequence).

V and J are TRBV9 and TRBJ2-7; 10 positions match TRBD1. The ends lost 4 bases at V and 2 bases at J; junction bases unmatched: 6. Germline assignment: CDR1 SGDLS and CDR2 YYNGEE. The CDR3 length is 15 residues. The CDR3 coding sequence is TGTGCCAGCAGCCCTACGGACAGGGGGGCCTACGAGCAGTACTTC. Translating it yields CASSPTDRGAYEQYF.

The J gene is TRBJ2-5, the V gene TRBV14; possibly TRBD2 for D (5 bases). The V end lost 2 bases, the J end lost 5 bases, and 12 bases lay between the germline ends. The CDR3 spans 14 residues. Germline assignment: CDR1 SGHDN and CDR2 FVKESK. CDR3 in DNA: TGTGCCAGCAGCCAATACGGGGAATGGGAGACCCAGTACTTC. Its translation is CASSQYGEWETQYF.

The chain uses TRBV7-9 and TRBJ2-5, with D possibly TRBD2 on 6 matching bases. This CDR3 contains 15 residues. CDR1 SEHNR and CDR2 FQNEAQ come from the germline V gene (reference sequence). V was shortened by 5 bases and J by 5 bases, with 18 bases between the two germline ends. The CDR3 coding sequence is TGTGCCAGCAGCCCCACTCACAGTGCGGGGGAGACCCAGTACTTC. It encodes CASSPTHSAGETQYF.

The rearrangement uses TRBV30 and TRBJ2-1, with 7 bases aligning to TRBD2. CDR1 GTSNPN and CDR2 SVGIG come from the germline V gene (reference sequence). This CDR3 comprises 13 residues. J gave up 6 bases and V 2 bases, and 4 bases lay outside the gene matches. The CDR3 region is CAWSWGRGNEQFF. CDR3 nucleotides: TGTGCCTGGAGTTGGGGGAGGGGCAATGAGCAGTTCTTC.

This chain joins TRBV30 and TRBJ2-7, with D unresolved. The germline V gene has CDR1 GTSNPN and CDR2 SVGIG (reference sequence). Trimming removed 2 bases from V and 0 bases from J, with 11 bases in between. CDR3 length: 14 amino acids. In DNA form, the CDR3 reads TGTGCCTGGAGTTTCGACACGAGCTCCTACGAGCAGTACTTC. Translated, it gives CAWSFDTSSYEQYF.